A single sample gave rise to the 10 T cell receptor beta chains below, sequenced in a study of sequential checkpoint blockade in melanoma. Treatment meaning: randomized to nivolumab then ipilimumab (arm A) or the reverse (arm B). Repertoires were generated with immunoSEQ multiplex PCR, while TCRdb's copy carries only in-frame clones and drops some. The sample yields roughly 30,000 clones, about 88% seen once. The input for sequencing was CD8+ T cells sorted from blood (inferred from file names), taken from a patient given nivolumab and ipilimumab in sequence. Source of these receptors: a human donor with melanoma.

The chain employs TRBV28 and TRBJ2-5; 8 bases agree with TRBD2. The DNA end favors TRBJ2-7, so the J call may be wrong. Germline assignment: CDR1 MDHEN and CDR2 SYDVKM. This CDR3 comprises 14 residues. The CDR3 region has the DNA TGTGCCAGCAGCCCCTCCGGGGGGGGAGGCGAGCAGTACTTC. Its protein is CASSPSGGGGEQYF.

This chain joins TRBV7-3 and TRBJ1-2; 8 bases agree with TRBD1. The CDR3 length is 18 residues. J was trimmed by 5 bases and V by 5 bases; bases with no gene match: 19. Germline loops: CDR1 SGHTA, CDR2 FQGTGA. The CDR3 here is CASSLGQGLSSLTYGYTF. CDR3 nucleotide sequence: TGTGCCAGCAGCCTAGGACAGGGCCTAAGTAGCCTTACATATGGCTACACCTTC.

The chain employs TRBV21-1 and TRBJ2-7; TRBD2, the table's D call, lacks a check against the DNA. TRBV21-1 is noted as a pseudogene. The CDR3 totals 16 residues. The CDR3 protein is CASSRGRTSGRSEQYF. The CDR3 DNA follows: TGTGCCAGCAGCAGGGGGCGGACTAGCGGGAGATCCGAGCAGTACTTC.

The chain joins TRBV11-2 to TRBJ2-5, with a weak D call TRBD2 (5 bases). Trimming cost V 2 bases and J 4 bases, with 17 bases left between them. This CDR3 has 16 residues. Germline values: CDR1 SGHAT, CDR2 FQNNGV. The CDR3 sequence: CASSLSRWIEGETQYF. CDR3 DNA: TGTGCCAGCAGCTTATCCAGGTGGATCGAGGGAGAGACCCAGTACTTC.

This clone is a singleton in its sample. The V and J genes are TRBV27 and TRBJ2-7, with 9 nucleotides matching TRBD1. Trimming removed 2 bases from V and 7 bases from J; junction bases left unmatched: 9. The germline V gene encodes CDR1 MNHEY and CDR2 SMNVEV (reference sequence). This CDR3 is built from 15 residues. The CDR3 spells CASSLGRTGVGEQYF. CDR3 bases: TGTGCCAGCAGTTTAGGGAGGACAGGGGTGGGGGAGCAGTACTTC.

The chain combines TRBV5-6 with TRBJ1-2; D is uncertain. V was cut by 0 bases and J by 8 bases, with 11 bases left in between. The CDR3 loop spans 13 amino acids. The germline V gene encodes CDR1 SGHDT and CDR2 YYEEEE. The CDR3: CASSLVTAAGYTF. CDR3 nucleotides: TGTGCCAGCAGCTTGGTAACGGCGGCGGGCTACACCTTC.

The gene calls are TRBV7-9 and TRBJ1-5, with D tentatively TRBD1 (5 bases). Germline V lookup: CDR1 SEHNR, CDR2 FQNEAQ (reference sequence). The CDR3 has 13 residues. Trimming took 1 base from V and 6 from J, leaving 7 bases between them. CDR3 in amino acids: CASSLVGGQPQHF. In DNA, the CDR3 is TGTGCCAGCAGCTTAGTGGGGGGTCAGCCCCAGCATTTT.

The chain employs TRBV6-5 and TRBJ2-7; D remains ambiguous. Germline assignment: CDR1 MNHEY and CDR2 SVGAGI. This CDR3 has 11 residues. The V and J ends lost 7 bases and 4 bases respectively, with 8 bases between them. The CDR3 DNA is TGTGCCAGCACCAACTCTTACGAGCAGTACTTC. It encodes CASTNSYEQYF.

The gene calls are TRBV21-1 and TRBJ2-3; the D call TRBD1 from the table was never checked on the DNA. TRBV21-1 is given as a pseudogene. The CDR3 is 16 residues long. CDR3 residues: CASSKAQGPPLYTQYF. The CDR3 nucleotides read TGTGCCAGCAGCAAAGCGCAGGGCCCCCCATTATATACGCAGTATTTT.

This sequence joins TRBV28 and TRBJ1-5; D not certain. Germline V gives CDR1 MDHEN, CDR2 SYDVKM. The germline V and J ends were trimmed by 7 bases and 2 bases, with 12 bases remaining between them. This CDR3 has 14 residues. CDR3 region: CASTHRGGNQPQHF. The CDR3, as DNA: TGTGCCAGCACCCACCGCGGGGGCAATCAGCCCCAGCATTTT.